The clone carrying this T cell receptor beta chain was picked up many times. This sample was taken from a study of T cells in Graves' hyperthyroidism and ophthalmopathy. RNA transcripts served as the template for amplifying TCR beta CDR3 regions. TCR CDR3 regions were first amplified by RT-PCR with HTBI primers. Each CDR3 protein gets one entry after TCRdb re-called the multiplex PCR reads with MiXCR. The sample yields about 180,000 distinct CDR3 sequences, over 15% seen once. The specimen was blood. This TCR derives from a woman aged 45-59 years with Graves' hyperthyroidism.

The CDR3 DNA sequence: TGTGCCAGCAGTTTTAGGCGGTTCTCCTACAATGAGCAGTTCTTC. Its protein product is CASSFRRFSYNEQFF. This chain joins TRBV28 and TRBJ2-1; D is ambiguous. Germline V gene data show CDR1 as MDHEN and CDR2 as SYDVKM. The V end lost 3 bases, the J end lost 0 bases, and 9 bases lay between the germline ends. The CDR3 runs to 15 residues.